This passage covers 23 T cell receptor beta chains from one sample sequenced in a study of identical twins. Each CDR3 protein gets one entry after TCRdb re-called the 5' RACE reads with MiXCR. In the table there are approximately 190,000 distinct CDR3 sequences, around 15% of which are singletons. The sample was also linked to a second study, of T cells expressing NK-cell markers.

Sequencing was performed on CD8+ T cells sorted from blood. These receptors were obtained from a woman aged 18-29 years in good health.

The CDR3: CASSRASGEHTDTQYF. In nucleotides, the CDR3 is TGTGCCAGCAGTCGCGCTAGCGGGGAACACACAGATACGCAGTATTTT. This chain links TRBV12-3 or TRBV12-4 with TRBJ2-3, with 9 nucleotides matching TRBD2. Losses at the gene ends were 5 bases for V and 2 bases for J; bases not matched to a gene: 8. CDR3 length: 16 residues.

This chain links TRBV12-3 or TRBV12-4 with TRBJ2-1, with 7 bases fitting TRBD2. The junction had 9 bases not matched to a gene; V was cut back by 2 bases and J by 5 bases. This CDR3 comprises 16 residues. The chain's CDR3 is CASSLRARGFNNEQFF. CDR3 nucleotides: TGTGCCAGCAGTTTAAGGGCGCGGGGGTTCAACAATGAGCAGTTCTTC.

Many counts were recorded for this clonotype. The chain carries TRBV7-9 and TRBJ2-7, with D possibly matching TRBD1 (6 bases). Deletions cut 5 bases from V and 4 bases from J, with 12 bases between. Germline assignment: CDR1 SEHNR and CDR2 FQNEAQ (reference sequence). The length of the CDR3 is 13 residues. Here the CDR3 reads CASSVGTPYEQYF. For the CDR3, the DNA is TGTGCCAGCAGCGTTGGGACACCTTACGAGCAGTACTTC.

The chain joins TRBV27 to TRBJ2-5; a possible D gene is TRBD1 (5 bases). Trimming stripped 6 bases from V and 1 base from J, with 18 bases between. Germline lookup yields CDR1 MNHEY and CDR2 SMNVEV (reference sequence). This CDR3 comprises 16 residues. CDR3 amino acids: CASRGPDKTLQETQYF. The CDR3 nucleotides read TGTGCCAGCAGGGGGCCAGACAAGACACTCCAAGAGACCCAGTACTTC.

CDR3 loop: CASSGPGYTF. The DNA for the CDR3 is TGTGCCAGCAGCGGACCTGGCTACACCTTC. The rearrangement joins TRBV9 to TRBJ1-2; D gene ambiguous. The CDR3 covers 10 residues. V was pared by 3 bases and J by 7 bases, with 4 bases between. Germline V gene sequence: CDR1 SGDLS, CDR2 YYNGEE.

This clonotype occurred many times. This sequence joins TRBV12-2 and TRBJ2-7; whether TRBD1, the table's D call, matches the DNA was not checked. TRBV12-2 corresponds to a pseudogene. The length of the CDR3 is 17 residues. The CDR3 protein is CASRLAVWGAGDNEQYF. The CDR3 DNA follows: TGTGCAAGTCGCTTAGCTGTTTGGGGGGCAGGGGACAACGAGCAGTACTTC.

The gene calls are TRBV6-2 or TRBV6-3 and TRBJ2-1, with D perhaps matching TRBD2 (5 bases). The V end lost 0 bases, the J end lost 7 bases, and 7 bases lay between the germline ends. The CDR3 has 13 residues. Per germline, CDR1 MNHEY and CDR2 SVGEGT. This CDR3 reads CASSYSAENEQFF. The DNA of the CDR3 is TGTGCCAGCAGTTACTCAGCGGAAAATGAGCAGTTCTTC.

The rearrangement links TRBV12-3 or TRBV12-4 to TRBJ2-3, with 15 bases lining up with TRBD2. CDR3 length equals 17 residues. Trimming removed 7 bases from V and 6 bases from J; junction bases left unmatched: 11. The DNA of the CDR3 is TGTGCCAGCATGTCGACCAGGACTAGCGGGAGGGCGGATACGCAGTATTTT. The encoded protein is CASMSTRTSGRADTQYF.

The genes are TRBV19 and TRBJ2-1; 14 bases are a match to TRBD2. Germline CDR1 is LNHDA and CDR2 is SQIVND (reference sequence). J gave up 6 bases and V 5 bases, and 6 bases lay outside the gene matches. The CDR3 contains 16 residues. CDR3 nucleotides: TGTGCCAGTAGTCCGGGACTAGCGGGGGCCCTCAATGAGCAGTTCTTC. This gives the protein CASSPGLAGALNEQFF. Drawing the rest from reference TRBV19 and TRBJ2-1, the complete variable domain is DGGITQSPKYLFRKEGQNVTLSCEQNLNHDAMYWYRQDPGQGLRLIYYSQIVNDFQKGDIAEGYSVSREKKESFPLTVTSAQKNPTAFYLCASSPGLAGALNEQFFGPGTRLTVL.

The genes are TRBV20-1 and TRBJ2-4; 9 nucleotides align to TRBD2. With V trimmed by 4 bases and J by 6 bases, 16 bases remained unmatched. There are 17 residues in the CDR3. Germline V gene data show CDR1 as DFQATT and CDR2 as SNEGSKA (reference sequence). The CDR3 loop reads CSATNPSGGRALNIQYF. CDR3 coding DNA: TGCAGTGCTACCAACCCCTCGGGCGGGAGGGCTTTAAACATTCAGTACTTC.

This clonotype was seen a handful of times. The chain couples TRBV12-5 to TRBJ2-2, with unresolved D. CDR1 and CDR2 (germline): LGHNT, FRNRAP. This CDR3 comprises 12 residues. Trimming took off 4 bases at V and 2 bases at J, with 2 bases between the two ends. The CDR3 region has the DNA TGTGCTAGTGGTTCCAACACCGGGGAGCTGTTTTTT. Translation gives CASGSNTGELFF.

The chain joins TRBV12-3 or TRBV12-4 to TRBJ2-1; D is uncertain. V lost 5 bases and J 4 bases, leaving 6 bases between the germline ends. The CDR3 contains 12 residues. The CDR3 loop is CASSPRYNEQFF. Here the CDR3 DNA reads TGTGCCAGCAGTCCTCGGTACAATGAGCAGTTCTTC.

The rearrangement joins TRBV20-1 to TRBJ2-5; 7 bases match TRBD1. The CDR3 is 15 residues long. V gave up 1 base and J gave up 1 base; unmatched junction bases: 6. CDR1 is DFQATT, CDR2 SNEGSKA, per germline (reference sequence). The CDR3 DNA is TGCAGTGCTAGAGGCGTTCGGACAGGCCAAGAGACCCAGTACTTC. This codes for CSARGVRTGQETQYF.

This clonotype was detected ten times or more. This chain joins TRBV7-9 and TRBJ2-3, with unresolved D. V lost 1 base and J 1 base, leaving 6 bases between the germline ends. Germline V gene lookup returns CDR1 SEHNR and CDR2 FQNEAQ (reference sequence). This CDR3 has 14 residues. The CDR3 is CASSLVDGTDTQYF. CDR3 DNA sequence: TGTGCCAGCAGCTTAGTTGACGGCACAGATACGCAGTATTTT.

V usage is TRBV5-6 and J usage is TRBJ2-7; D is unresolved. In germline, CDR1 is SGHDT, CDR2 YYEEEE. CDR3 length: 13 amino acids. V was pared by 6 bases and J by 0 bases, with 10 bases between. In DNA, the CDR3 is TGTGCCAGCACCAAAGAGAGCTCCTACGAGCAGTACTTC. Protein sequence: CASTKESSYEQYF.

This clonotype was recorded many times. At one end the junction does not follow the germline gene, possibly because of a read error. The rearrangement joins TRBV7-7 to TRBJ2-3; a weak D match, TRBD2 (6 bases). The CDR3 contains 16 residues. Per germline, CDR1 SSHAT and CDR2 FNYEAQ (reference sequence). The CDR3 coding sequence is TGTGCTAGCAGCCGAGGTCGGACTGACGGGGGAGATACGCAGTATTTT. It specifies CASSRGRTDGGDTQYF.

J is TRBJ2-1 and V is TRBV9, with D perhaps TRBD1 or TRBD2 (5 bases each). Germline CDR1 and CDR2: SGDLS and YYNGEE. Between the trimmed V and J ends, which lost 4 bases and 6 bases, there was a span of 14 bases. This CDR3 has 14 residues. The CDR3 nucleotides read TGTGCCAGCAGCACCCTTGGGGGTAGCAATGAGCAGTTCTTC. Translated: CASSTLGGSNEQFF. The full variable domain, completed using reference TRBV9 and TRBJ2-1, is DSGVTQTPKHLITATGQRVTLRCSPRSGDLSVYWYQQSLDQGLQFLIQYYNGEERAKGNILERFSAQQFPDLHSELNLSSLELGDSALYFCASSTLGGSNEQFFGPGTRLTVL.

The chain joins TRBV5-6 to TRBJ2-3, with 8 bases fitting TRBD1. CDR1 is SGHDT and CDR2 is YYEEEE in the germline V gene. The CDR3 is 13 residues long. With V trimmed by 4 bases and J by 8 bases, 6 bases remained unmatched. This CDR3 reads CASSQGTGGTQYF. The CDR3, as DNA: TGTGCCAGCAGCCAGGGGACAGGTGGTACGCAGTATTTT.

J is TRBJ2-7 and V is TRBV7-9, with unresolved D. V lost 7 bases, J lost 2 bases, and 15 bases lay in between. The CDR3 loop spans 14 amino acids. From germline, CDR1 is SEHNR and CDR2 FQNEAQ (reference sequence). The CDR3 reads CASTLTERAYEQYF. The CDR3, as DNA: TGTGCCAGCACTTTAACAGAGCGAGCCTACGAGCAGTACTTC.

This chain uses TRBV19 with TRBJ1-1; D gene uncertain. Germline values: CDR1 LNHDA, CDR2 SQIVND (reference sequence). Deletions cut 6 bases from V and 3 bases from J, with 8 bases between. This CDR3 has 12 amino acids. CDR3: CASSGVHTEAFF. CDR3 coding DNA: TGTGCCAGTAGCGGGGTCCACACTGAAGCTTTCTTT.

The rearrangement links TRBV10-3 to TRBJ2-7, with D maybe TRBD1 (5 bases). Germline CDR1 and CDR2: ENHRY and SYGVKD. The CDR3 contains 11 residues. V lost 8 bases and J lost 6, with 11 bases in between. The CDR3 DNA is TGTGCCATCGGGGCAACTCCCGAGCAGTACTTC. Translated: CAIGATPEQYF.

The V and J genes are TRBV20-1 and TRBJ2-1, with 11 bases aligning to TRBD2. Germline assignment: CDR1 DFQATT and CDR2 SNEGSKA (reference sequence). After removal of 2 bases from V and 7 bases from J, the junction contained 7 bases not matched to a gene. CDR3 length: 15 residues. The CDR3 DNA is TGCAGTGCTAGACATACTAGCGGGGGTAGAAATGAGCAGTTCTTC. It encodes CSARHTSGGRNEQFF.

The chain employs TRBV13 and TRBJ2-5, with TRBD2 as a possible D gene (6 bases). V was trimmed by 8 bases and J by 1 base, leaving 14 bases between them. This CDR3 has 14 amino acids. The germline V gene encodes CDR1 PRHDT and CDR2 FYEKMQ (reference sequence). CDR3 bases: TGTGCCAGCTTTTCTCGGGGGACCCAAGAGACCCAGTACTTC. It translates to CASFSRGTQETQYF. Combining the CDR3 with reference TRBV13 and TRBJ2-5 gives the whole variable domain AAGVIQSPRHLIKEKRETATLKCYPIPRHDTVYWYQQGPGQDPQFLISFYEKMQSDKGSIPDRFSAQQFSDYHSELNMSSLELGDSALYFCASFSRGTQETQYFGPGTRLLVL.